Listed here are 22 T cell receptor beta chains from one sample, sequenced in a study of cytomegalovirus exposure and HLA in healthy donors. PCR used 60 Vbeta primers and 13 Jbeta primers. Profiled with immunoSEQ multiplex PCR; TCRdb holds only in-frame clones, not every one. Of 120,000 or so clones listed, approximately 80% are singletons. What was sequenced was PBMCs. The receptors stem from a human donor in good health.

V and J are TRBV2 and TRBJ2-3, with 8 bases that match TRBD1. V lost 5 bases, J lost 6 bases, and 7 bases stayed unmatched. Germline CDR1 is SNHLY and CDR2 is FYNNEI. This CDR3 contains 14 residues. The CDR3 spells CASSLGRGLDTQYF. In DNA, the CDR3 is TGTGCCAGCAGTTTGGGCAGGGGGCTGGATACGCAGTATTTT.

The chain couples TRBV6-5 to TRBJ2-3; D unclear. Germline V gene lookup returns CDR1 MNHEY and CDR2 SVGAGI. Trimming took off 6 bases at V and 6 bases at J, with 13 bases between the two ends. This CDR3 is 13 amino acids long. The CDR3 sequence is CASSNVPGDTQYF. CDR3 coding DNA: TGTGCCAGCAGCAACGTCCCCGGGGATACGCAGTATTTT.

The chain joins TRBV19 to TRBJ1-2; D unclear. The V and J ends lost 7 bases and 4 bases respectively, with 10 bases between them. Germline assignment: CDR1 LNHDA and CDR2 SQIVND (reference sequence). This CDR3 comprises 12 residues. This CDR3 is CASIGGVYGYTF. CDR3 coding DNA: TGTGCCAGTATCGGAGGAGTCTATGGCTACACCTTC.

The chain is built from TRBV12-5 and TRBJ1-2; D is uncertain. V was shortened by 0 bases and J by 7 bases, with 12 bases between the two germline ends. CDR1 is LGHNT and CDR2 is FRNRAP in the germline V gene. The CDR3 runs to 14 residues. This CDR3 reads CASGLVARGGGYTF. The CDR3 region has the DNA TGTGCTAGTGGTTTGGTAGCGCGGGGAGGTGGCTACACCTTC.

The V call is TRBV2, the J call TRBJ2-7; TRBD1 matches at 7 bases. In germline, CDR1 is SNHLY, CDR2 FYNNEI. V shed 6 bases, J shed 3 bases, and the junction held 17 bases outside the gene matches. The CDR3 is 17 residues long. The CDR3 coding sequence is TGTGCCAGCAGGGAACTCATACAGGGGAATTTAATCTACGAGCAGTACTTC. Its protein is CASRELIQGNLIYEQYF.

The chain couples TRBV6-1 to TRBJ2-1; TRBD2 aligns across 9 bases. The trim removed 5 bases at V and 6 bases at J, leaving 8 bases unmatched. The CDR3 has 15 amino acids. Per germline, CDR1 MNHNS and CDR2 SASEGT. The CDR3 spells CASSSGGSGSNEQFF. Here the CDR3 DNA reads TGTGCCAGCAGTTCCGGGGGTAGCGGGAGCAATGAGCAGTTCTTC.

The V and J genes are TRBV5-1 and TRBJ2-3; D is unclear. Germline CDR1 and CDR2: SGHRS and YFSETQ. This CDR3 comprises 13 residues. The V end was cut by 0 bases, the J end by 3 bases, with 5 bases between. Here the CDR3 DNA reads TGCGCCAGCAGCTTGGAGGAGACAGATACGCAGTATTTT. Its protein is CASSLEETDTQYF.

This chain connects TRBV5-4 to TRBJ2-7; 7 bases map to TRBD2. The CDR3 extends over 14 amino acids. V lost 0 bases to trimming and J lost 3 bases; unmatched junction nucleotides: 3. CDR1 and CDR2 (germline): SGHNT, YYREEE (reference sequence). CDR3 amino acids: CASSLGGGIYEQYF. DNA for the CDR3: TGTGCCAGCAGCTTGGGGGGGGGTATCTACGAGCAGTACTTC.

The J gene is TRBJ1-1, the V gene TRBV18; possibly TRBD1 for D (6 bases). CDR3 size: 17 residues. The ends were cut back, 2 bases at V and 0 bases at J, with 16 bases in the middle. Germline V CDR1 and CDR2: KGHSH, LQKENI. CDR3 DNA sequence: TGTGCCAGCTCACCAACGACAGGCAAAGGCATGAACACTGAAGCTTTCTTT. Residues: CASSPTTGKGMNTEAFF. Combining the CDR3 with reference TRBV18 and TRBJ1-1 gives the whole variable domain NAGVMQNPRHLVRRRGQEARLRCSPMKGHSHVYWYRQLPEEGLKFMVYLQKENIIDESGMPKERFSAEFPKEGPSILRIQQVVRGDSAAYFCASSPTTGKGMNTEAFFGQGTRLTVV.

The CDR3 bases are TGCGCCAGCAGTGATGCGGGGAGAGGGGGCACAGATACGCAGTATTTT. Translating gives CASSDAGRGGTDTQYF. The chain uses TRBV10-1 and TRBJ2-3; TRBD2 might be the D (6 bases). Germline loops: CDR1 WNHNN, CDR2 SYGVQD (reference sequence). The CDR3 is made up of 16 amino acids. V lost 3 bases and J 1 base, leaving 14 bases between the germline ends.

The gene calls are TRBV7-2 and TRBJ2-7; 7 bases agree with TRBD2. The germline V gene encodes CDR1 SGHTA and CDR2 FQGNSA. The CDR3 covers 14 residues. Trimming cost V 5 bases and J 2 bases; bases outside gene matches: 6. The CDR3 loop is CASSPSGKPYEQYF. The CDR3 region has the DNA TGTGCCAGCAGCCCTAGCGGTAAACCCTACGAGCAGTACTTC.

The CDR3 nucleotides are TGTGCCAGCAGCGCCGACAGGGCCCCAAATGAAAAACTGTTTTTT. Translation gives CASSADRAPNEKLFF. The rearrangement uses TRBV9 and TRBJ1-4, with 7 bases that match TRBD1. CDR1 is SGDLS, CDR2 YYNGEE, per germline. This CDR3 contains 15 residues. Unmatched junction bases numbered 7, after V lost 3 bases and J lost 5 bases.

The chain's CDR3 is CASSLGRLNTEAFF. The CDR3 bases are TGTGCCAGCAGCTTAGGTCGGTTGAACACTGAAGCTTTCTTT. The chain is built from TRBV7-9 and TRBJ1-1; no firm D call. Trimming pared 1 base from V and 0 bases from J, leaving 6 bases between. This CDR3 has 14 residues. Germline CDR1 and CDR2: SEHNR and FQNEAQ (reference sequence).

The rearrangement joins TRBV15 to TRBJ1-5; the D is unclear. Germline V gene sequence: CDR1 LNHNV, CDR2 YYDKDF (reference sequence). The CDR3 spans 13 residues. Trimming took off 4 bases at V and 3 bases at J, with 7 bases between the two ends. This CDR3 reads CATSITSNQPQHF. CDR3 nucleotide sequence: TGTGCCACCAGCATAACTTCCAATCAGCCCCAGCATTTT.

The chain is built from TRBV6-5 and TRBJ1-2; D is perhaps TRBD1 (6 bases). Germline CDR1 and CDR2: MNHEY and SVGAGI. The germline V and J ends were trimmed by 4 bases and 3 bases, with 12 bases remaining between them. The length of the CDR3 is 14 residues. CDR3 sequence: CASSSRGQHYGYTF. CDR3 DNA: TGTGCCAGCAGTTCCCGAGGACAGCACTATGGCTACACCTTC.

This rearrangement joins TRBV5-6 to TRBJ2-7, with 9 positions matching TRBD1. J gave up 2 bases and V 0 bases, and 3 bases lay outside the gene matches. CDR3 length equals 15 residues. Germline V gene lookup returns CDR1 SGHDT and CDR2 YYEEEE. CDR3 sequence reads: CASSLGQGVTYEQYF. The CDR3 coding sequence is TGTGCCAGCAGCTTGGGACAGGGGGTTACCTACGAGCAGTACTTC.

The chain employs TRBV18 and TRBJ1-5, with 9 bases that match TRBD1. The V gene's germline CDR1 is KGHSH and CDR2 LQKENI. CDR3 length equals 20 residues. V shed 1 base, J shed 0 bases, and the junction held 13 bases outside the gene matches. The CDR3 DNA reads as TGTGCCAGCTCACCACTACCTAGGACAGGGGCCCCCGATAGCAATCAGCCCCAGCATTTT. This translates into CASSPLPRTGAPDSNQPQHF.

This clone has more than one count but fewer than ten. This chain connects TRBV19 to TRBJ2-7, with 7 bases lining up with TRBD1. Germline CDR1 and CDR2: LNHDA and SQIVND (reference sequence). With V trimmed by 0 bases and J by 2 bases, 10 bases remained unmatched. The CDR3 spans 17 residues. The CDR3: CASSIDGGTASTYEQYF. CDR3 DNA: TGTGCCAGTAGTATAGATGGTGGGACAGCCAGCACCTACGAGCAGTACTTC.

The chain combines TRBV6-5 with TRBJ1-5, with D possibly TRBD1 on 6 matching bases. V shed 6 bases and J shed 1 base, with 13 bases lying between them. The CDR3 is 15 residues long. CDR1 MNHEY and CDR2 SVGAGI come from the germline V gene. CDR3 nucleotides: TGTGCCAGCAGAGAGGACAGTAGAAGCAATCAGCCCCAGCATTTT. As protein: CASREDSRSNQPQHF.

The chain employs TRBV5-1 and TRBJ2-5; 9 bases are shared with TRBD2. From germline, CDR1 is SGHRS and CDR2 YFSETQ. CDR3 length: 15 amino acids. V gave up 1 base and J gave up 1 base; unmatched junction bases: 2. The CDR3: CASSLKLAGQETQYF. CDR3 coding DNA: TGCGCCAGCAGCTTGAAACTAGCGGGCCAAGAGACCCAGTACTTC.

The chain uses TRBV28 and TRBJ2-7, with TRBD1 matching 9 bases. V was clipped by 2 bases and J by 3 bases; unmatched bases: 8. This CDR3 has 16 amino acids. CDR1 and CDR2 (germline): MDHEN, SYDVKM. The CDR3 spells CASSLVDRGVDYEQYF. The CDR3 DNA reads TGTGCCAGCAGTTTAGTTGACAGGGGGGTAGACTACGAGCAGTACTTC.

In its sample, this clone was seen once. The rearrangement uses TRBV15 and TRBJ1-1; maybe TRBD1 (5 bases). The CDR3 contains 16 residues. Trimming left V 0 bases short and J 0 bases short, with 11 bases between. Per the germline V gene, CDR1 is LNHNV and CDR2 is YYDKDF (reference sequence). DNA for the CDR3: TGTGCCACCAGCAGAGAAGGAGGGGTCATGAACACTGAAGCTTTCTTT. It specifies CATSREGGVMNTEAFF.